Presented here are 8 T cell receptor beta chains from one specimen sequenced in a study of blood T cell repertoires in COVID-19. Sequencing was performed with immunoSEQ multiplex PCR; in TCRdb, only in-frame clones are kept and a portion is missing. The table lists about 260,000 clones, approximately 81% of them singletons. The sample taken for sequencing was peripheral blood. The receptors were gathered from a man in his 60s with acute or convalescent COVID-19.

CDR3 sequence reads: CASRTTGNTGELFF. The CDR3 coding sequence is TGCGCCAGCAGAACGACAGGGAACACCGGGGAGCTGTTTTTT. The gene calls are TRBV5-1 and TRBJ2-2, with TRBD1 as a possible D gene (6 bases). The CDR3 covers 14 residues. Trimming removed 5 bases at V and 1 base at J, with 9 bases between. The V gene's germline CDR1 is SGHRS and CDR2 YFSETQ.

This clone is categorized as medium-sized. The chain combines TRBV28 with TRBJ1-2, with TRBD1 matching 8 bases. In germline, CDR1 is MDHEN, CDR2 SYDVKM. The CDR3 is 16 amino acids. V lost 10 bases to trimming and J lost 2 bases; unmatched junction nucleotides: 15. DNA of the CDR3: TGTGCCACCACTTTCGTGGGACAGGAACTAAACTATGGCTACACCTTC. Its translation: CATTFVGQELNYGYTF.

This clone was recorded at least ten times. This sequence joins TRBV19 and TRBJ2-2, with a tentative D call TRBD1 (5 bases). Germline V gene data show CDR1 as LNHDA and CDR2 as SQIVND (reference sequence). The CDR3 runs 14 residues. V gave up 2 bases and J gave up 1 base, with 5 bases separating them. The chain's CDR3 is CASSIRGNTGELFF. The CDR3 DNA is TGTGCCAGTAGTATAAGGGGGAACACCGGGGAGCTGTTTTTT.

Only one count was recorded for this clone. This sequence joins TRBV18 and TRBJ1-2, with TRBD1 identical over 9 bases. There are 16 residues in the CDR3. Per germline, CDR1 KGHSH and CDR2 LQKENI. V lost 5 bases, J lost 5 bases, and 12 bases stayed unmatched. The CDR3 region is CASSVISDGTGYGYTF. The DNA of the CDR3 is TGTGCCAGCTCAGTGATTTCAGACGGGACAGGGTATGGCTACACCTTC.

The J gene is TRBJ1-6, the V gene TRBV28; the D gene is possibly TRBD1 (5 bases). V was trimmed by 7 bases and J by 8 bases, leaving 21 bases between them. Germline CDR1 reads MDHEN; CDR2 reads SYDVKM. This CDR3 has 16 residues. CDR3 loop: CASTSGGGDWDSPLHF. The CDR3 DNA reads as TGTGCCAGCACCTCTGGCGGGGGGGACTGGGATTCACCCCTCCACTTT.

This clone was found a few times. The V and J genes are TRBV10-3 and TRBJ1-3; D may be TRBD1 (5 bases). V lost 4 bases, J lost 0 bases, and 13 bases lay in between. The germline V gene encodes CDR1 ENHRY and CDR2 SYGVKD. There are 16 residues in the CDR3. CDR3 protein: CAISGPRADSGNTIYF. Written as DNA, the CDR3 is TGTGCCATCAGTGGTCCCAGGGCTGACTCTGGAAACACCATATATTTT.

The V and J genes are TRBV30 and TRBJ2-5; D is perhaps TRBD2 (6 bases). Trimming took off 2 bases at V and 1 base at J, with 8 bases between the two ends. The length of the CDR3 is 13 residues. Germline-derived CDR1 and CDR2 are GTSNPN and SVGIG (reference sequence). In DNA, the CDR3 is TGTGCCTGGAGTAGGGACTTCCAAGAGACCCAGTACTTC. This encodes CAWSRDFQETQYF.

The CDR3 region is CASRGASYEQYF. CDR3 nucleotide sequence: TGTGCCAGCAGGGGAGCCTCCTACGAGCAGTACTTC. This chain joins TRBV2 and TRBJ2-7; a weak D match, TRBD2 (5 bases). The germline V gene encodes CDR1 SNHLY and CDR2 FYNNEI. V was shortened by 6 bases and J by 0 bases, with 6 bases between the two germline ends. CDR3 length: 12 residues.